These 28 T cell receptor beta chains were sequenced from one sample in a study of blood T cell repertoires in COVID-19. Only in-frame clones appear in the TCRdb table, and some are missing; sequencing was by immunoSEQ multiplex PCR. The table lists 88,000 or so clones, roughly 80% of them singletons. Sequencing was done on a sample of peripheral blood. All receptors derive from a human donor in a cohort sampled during active COVID-19.

This clone was observed once. J is TRBJ1-1 and V is TRBV30; D is perhaps TRBD1 (5 bases). This CDR3 contains 13 residues. CDR1 and CDR2 from the germline V gene are GTSNPN and SVGIG (reference sequence). V was cut by 2 bases and J by 4 bases, with 11 bases left in between. The CDR3, as DNA: TGTGCCTGGAGTACGGGGAGGGGCACTGAAGCTTTCTTT. It codes for CAWSTGRGTEAFF.

The chain joins TRBV19 to TRBJ2-3; weak D call: TRBD2 (8 bases). CDR3 size: 15 residues. CDR1 LNHDA and CDR2 SQIVND come from the germline V gene (reference sequence). V was shortened by 10 bases and J by 2 bases, with 19 bases between the two germline ends. Written as DNA, the CDR3 is TGTGCCACAAGGGGGCTAGCGGGCCTCACAGATACGCAGTATTTT. Amino acids: CATRGLAGLTDTQYF.

The chain is built from TRBV10-3 and TRBJ2-7; 9 bases match TRBD1. The V gene's germline CDR1 is ENHRY and CDR2 SYGVKD. Germline trimming cut 7 bases from V and 3 bases from J; bases unmatched to any gene: 4. The CDR3 runs 13 residues. The CDR3 is CAITKGQGYEQYF. CDR3 DNA: TGTGCCATCACCAAGGGACAGGGCTACGAGCAGTACTTC.

The rearrangement links TRBV2 to TRBJ2-2; TRBD1 might be the D (5 bases). This CDR3 has 13 amino acids. Deletions cut 3 bases from V and 7 bases from J, with 9 bases between. CDR1 is SNHLY, CDR2 FYNNEI, per germline. The DNA for the CDR3 is TGTGCCAGCAGTGACCAGGGATTCGGGGAGCTGTTTTTT. It specifies CASSDQGFGELFF.

V is TRBV4-1 and J is TRBJ2-3; D might be TRBD1 (5 bases). The CDR3 runs 17 residues. The germline CDR1 and CDR2 sequences are MGHRA and YSYEKL. The V gene lost 3 bases and the J gene lost 5 bases, with 21 bases spanning the gap. This CDR3 is CASSQGVKGPMKDTQYF. DNA of the CDR3: TGCGCCAGCAGCCAGGGCGTGAAGGGGCCCATGAAAGATACGCAGTATTTT.

The chain employs TRBV7-9 and TRBJ2-3; 8 bases agree with TRBD2. Trimming took 11 bases from V and 6 from J; bases not matched to a gene: 13. This CDR3 comprises 14 residues. The V gene's germline CDR1 is SEHNR and CDR2 FQNEAQ (reference sequence). The CDR3 region is CASGGEGRWDTQYF. For the CDR3, the DNA is TGTGCCTCCGGGGGGGAGGGCCGGTGGGATACGCAGTATTTT.

As to this clone: Other DNA sequences in this specimen translate into the identical CDR3. The chain recombines TRBV6-5 with TRBJ1-2; 9 nucleotides agree with TRBD1. CDR1 is MNHEY and CDR2 is SVGAGI in the germline V gene. V shed 2 bases, J shed 14 bases, and the junction held 12 bases outside the gene matches. The CDR3 runs 14 residues. The CDR3 nucleotides read TGTGCCAGCAGTTACGGTGGGGACAGGGCTTCCGAGACCTTC. It yields the protein CASSYGGDRASETF.

The chain recombines TRBV11-3 with TRBJ2-7, with a possible D match to TRBD2 (5 bases). Germline CDR1 SGHNT, CDR2 YENEEA. The CDR3 loop spans 14 amino acids. V was cut by 1 base and J by 6 bases, with 13 bases left in between. CDR3 region: CASSLALGVGEQYF. CDR3 nucleotides: TGTGCCAGCAGCTTAGCGTTGGGAGTAGGCGAGCAGTACTTC.

This sequence joins TRBV5-1 and TRBJ2-5; TRBD1 matches 7 bases. The CDR3 runs to 15 residues. Germline V gives CDR1 SGHRS, CDR2 YFSETQ. V shed 4 bases and J 4 bases; nucleotides not matched to a gene: 10. As DNA, the CDR3 is TGCGCCAGCAGCGGGCGACAGGGATTAGGAGAGACCCAGTACTTC. It translates to CASSGRQGLGETQYF.

V is TRBV9 and J is TRBJ2-7; 7 positions match TRBD1. V lost 3 bases and J lost 2; bases outside the gene matches: 5. CDR1 SGDLS and CDR2 YYNGEE come from the germline V gene. The CDR3 has 14 amino acids. The chain's CDR3 is CASSEQGIPYEQYF. CDR3 coding DNA: TGTGCCAGCAGCGAACAGGGGATCCCCTACGAGCAGTACTTC.

This clone was detected a few times. V is TRBV5-8 and J is TRBJ2-7; TRBD1 agrees at 8 bases. Trimming at V came to 0 bases and at J to 2 bases, leaving 10 bases not matched to a gene. This CDR3 is 17 amino acids long. Germline CDR1 reads SGHTS; CDR2 reads YDEGEE. CDR3: CASSLAQGAHPTYEQYF. As DNA, the CDR3 is TGTGCCAGCAGCTTGGCCCAGGGGGCTCACCCGACCTACGAGCAGTACTTC.

This clone was found a few times. V gene TRBV5-6 combines with J gene TRBJ2-3, with 12 bases matching TRBD2. The CDR3 sequence is 15 residues long. The J segment lost 5 bases and the V segment lost 4 bases, leaving 5 bases of the junction unmatched. CDR1 and CDR2 (germline): SGHDT, YYEEEE. CDR3 nucleotide sequence: TGTGCCAGCAGCCGACTAGCGGGAGAAGGAGATACGCAGTATTTT. Its protein product is CASSRLAGEGDTQYF.

CDR3 sequence (DNA): TGTGCCAGCAAAACGACAGCTACCAATGAAAAACTGTTTTTT. Its translation is CASKTTATNEKLFF. This chain links TRBV28 with TRBJ1-4; perhaps TRBD1 as D (5 bases). The CDR3 has 14 amino acids. Germline V CDR1 and CDR2: MDHEN, SYDVKM. The V and J ends lost 7 bases and 5 bases respectively, with 14 bases between them.

The V gene is TRBV19, the J gene TRBJ1-2, with 8 positions matching TRBD1. CDR3 length: 18 residues. Germline V gene sequence: CDR1 LNHDA, CDR2 SQIVND (reference sequence). J gave up 4 bases and V 6 bases, and 19 bases lay outside the gene matches. The CDR3 is CASSSPRRGPGALYGYTF. CDR3 bases: TGTGCCAGTAGCTCCCCACGCAGGGGGCCTGGGGCCCTCTATGGCTACACCTTC.

This clone was seen only a few times. The V call is TRBV7-9, the J call TRBJ1-2, with TRBD1 identical over 7 bases. Trimming at V came to 7 bases and at J to 8 bases, leaving 10 bases not matched to a gene. Germline CDR1 is SEHNR and CDR2 is FQNEAQ (reference sequence). The CDR3 contains 13 residues. The DNA for the CDR3 is TGTGCCAGCATCCTCGGGACAGAAAGAGGCTACACCTTC. It specifies CASILGTERGYTF.

CDR3 in DNA: TGTGCCAGCAGCTTAATACTAGCGGGATTCAACGAGCAGTACTTC. It specifies CASSLILAGFNEQYF. The J gene is TRBJ2-7, the V gene TRBV7-3, with TRBD2 identical over 10 bases. The V gene end was trimmed by 1 base and the J gene end by 5 bases; junction bases not matched to a gene: 5. CDR1 and CDR2 (germline): SGHTA, FQGTGA. This CDR3 region has 15 residues. Drawing the rest from reference TRBV7-3 and TRBJ2-7, the complete variable domain is GAGVSQTPSNKVTEKGKYVELRCDPISGHTALYWYRQSLGQGPEFLIYFQGTGAADDSGLPNDRFFAVRPEGSVSTLKIQRTERGDSAVYLCASSLILAGFNEQYFGPGTRLTVT.

The chain has TRBV4-2 and TRBJ2-2; 9 positions agree with TRBD1. Germline CDR1 reads LGHNA; CDR2 reads YNFKEQ. The junction had 4 bases not matched to a gene; V was cut back by 2 bases and J by 3 bases. The CDR3 loop spans 16 amino acids. The CDR3 loop reads CASSQSTGGYTGELFF. DNA for the CDR3: TGTGCCAGCAGCCAATCGACAGGGGGGTACACCGGGGAGCTGTTTTTT.

The V and J genes are TRBV19 and TRBJ2-7; tentatively, D is TRBD2 (6 bases). The V end was cut by 5 bases, the J end by 4 bases, with 9 bases between. CDR1 is LNHDA and CDR2 is SQIVND in the germline V gene (reference sequence). This CDR3 contains 12 residues. This CDR3 is CASSWGEYEQYF. The CDR3 DNA is TGTGCCAGTAGTTGGGGGGAATACGAGCAGTACTTC.

This clone was seen a handful of times. This chain links TRBV19 with TRBJ2-1; a weak D match, TRBD2 (6 bases). CDR1 and CDR2 (germline): LNHDA, SQIVND (reference sequence). The CDR3 runs to 16 residues. The germline V and J ends were trimmed by 7 bases and 3 bases, with 19 bases remaining between them. CDR3 DNA sequence: TGTGCCAGTATTCGTAGCGGAGGTTCCCTCTACAATGAGCAGTTCTTC. Translating gives CASIRSGGSLYNEQFF.

The rearrangement joins TRBV5-4 to TRBJ1-1; 9 bases match TRBD1. V lost 4 bases, J lost 4 bases, and 5 bases stayed unmatched. The CDR3 totals 14 residues. Germline loops: CDR1 SGHNT, CDR2 YYREEE (reference sequence). The CDR3 region has the DNA TGTGCCAGCAGCGGAGGACAGGGGCCCACTGAAGCTTTCTTT. Its protein product is CASSGGQGPTEAFF.

V gene TRBV6-5 combines with J gene TRBJ1-2; the match to TRBD1 covers 8 bases. Per germline, CDR1 MNHEY and CDR2 SVGAGI. After removal of 4 bases from V and 4 bases from J, the junction contained 2 bases not matched to a gene. This CDR3 is 13 amino acids long. CDR3 bases: TGTGCCAGCAGTTCTGACAGGGGCTATGGCTACACCTTC. Translated, it gives CASSSDRGYGYTF.

The CDR3 DNA follows: TGTGCCAGCAGTTTAGGGGGCCTGACAGGGGGTTTTGGCTACACCTTC. Its protein product is CASSLGGLTGGFGYTF. J is TRBJ1-2 and V is TRBV28; 9 nucleotides align to TRBD1. V lost 2 bases to trimming and J lost 7 bases; unmatched junction nucleotides: 11. The CDR3 totals 16 residues. In germline, CDR1 is MDHEN, CDR2 SYDVKM.

The genes are TRBV19 and TRBJ2-7; 13 bases agree with TRBD2. V trimming: 10 bases; J trimming: 1 base; junction bases outside the gene matches: 13. The CDR3 consists of 17 residues. Germline V lookup: CDR1 LNHDA, CDR2 SQIVND (reference sequence). CDR3 residues: CATTAGLAGMGSYEQYF. CDR3 in DNA: TGTGCCACCACAGCGGGACTAGCGGGAATGGGATCCTACGAGCAGTACTTC.

This clone was counted between two and nine times. The rearrangement links TRBV28 to TRBJ2-7; D is ambiguous. This CDR3 comprises 12 residues. Deletions cut 4 bases from V and 2 bases from J, with 6 bases between. The germline CDR1 and CDR2 sequences are MDHEN and SYDVKM. The CDR3 DNA reads TGTGCCAGCAGTTCCCCCACCTACGAGCAGTACTTC. This encodes CASSSPTYEQYF.

This clone was counted a single time. This chain links TRBV2 with TRBJ2-1; 10 nucleotides line up with TRBD2. Germline V gene sequence: CDR1 SNHLY, CDR2 FYNNEI. V lost 5 bases to trimming and J lost 9 bases; unmatched junction nucleotides: 10. This CDR3 is built from 15 residues. CDR3: CASSLRAGGPGEQFF. The CDR3 bases are TGTGCCAGCAGTCTCCGAGCGGGAGGGCCGGGTGAGCAGTTCTTC.

The J gene is TRBJ1-1, the V gene TRBV18; D remains ambiguous. The CDR3 extends over 14 amino acids. Germline loops: CDR1 KGHSH, CDR2 LQKENI. The V end lost 3 bases, the J end lost 1 base, and 9 bases lay between the germline ends. The CDR3 sequence: CASSPQRGNTEAFF. CDR3 coding DNA: TGTGCCAGCTCACCCCAACGGGGGAACACTGAAGCTTTCTTT.

About this clone itself: One end of the junction varies from germline; a read error may be responsible. The genes are TRBV7-7 and TRBJ2-5; 10 bases fit TRBD2. The CDR3 totals 16 residues. The germline gives CDR1 SSHAT, CDR2 FNYEAQ (reference sequence). For the CDR3, the DNA is TGTGCTAGCAGCTTAACTAGAGCGGGAGGGTCGGAGACCCAGTACTTC. It encodes CASSLTRAGGSETQYF.

The chain employs TRBV5-6 and TRBJ2-2; TRBD1 is a possible D gene (7 bases). The CDR3 covers 15 residues. Germline V gene sequence: CDR1 SGHDT, CDR2 YYEEEE. V lost 2 bases and J lost 4, with 12 bases in between. CDR3 DNA: TGTGCCAGCAGCTTTCGCCAGGGGGGCACCGGGGAGCTGTTTTTT. Its translation: CASSFRQGGTGELFF.